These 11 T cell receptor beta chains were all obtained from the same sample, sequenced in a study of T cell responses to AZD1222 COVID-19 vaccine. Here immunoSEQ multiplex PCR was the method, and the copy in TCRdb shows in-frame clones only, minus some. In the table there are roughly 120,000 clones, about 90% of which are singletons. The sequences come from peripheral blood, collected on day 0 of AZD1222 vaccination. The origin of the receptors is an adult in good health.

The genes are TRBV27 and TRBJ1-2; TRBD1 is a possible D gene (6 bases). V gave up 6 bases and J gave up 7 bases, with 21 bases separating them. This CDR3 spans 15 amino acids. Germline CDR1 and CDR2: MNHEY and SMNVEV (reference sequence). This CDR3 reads CASSLGAQGSGGYTF. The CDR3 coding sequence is TGTGCCAGCAGCTTGGGGGCACAGGGTTCGGGTGGCTACACCTTC.

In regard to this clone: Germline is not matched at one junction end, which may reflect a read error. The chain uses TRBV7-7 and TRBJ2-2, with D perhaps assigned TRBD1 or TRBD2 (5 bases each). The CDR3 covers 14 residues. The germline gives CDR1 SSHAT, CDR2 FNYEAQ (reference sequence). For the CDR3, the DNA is TGTGCTAGCACTACCGGGACCCCCGTCGGGGAGCTGTTTTTT. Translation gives CASTTGTPVGELFF.

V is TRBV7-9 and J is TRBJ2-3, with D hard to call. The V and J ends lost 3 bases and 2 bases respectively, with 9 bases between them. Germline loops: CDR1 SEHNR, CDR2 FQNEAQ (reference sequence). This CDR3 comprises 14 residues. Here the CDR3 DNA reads TGTGCCAGCAGCTTCGTAGGGATCACAGATACGCAGTATTTT. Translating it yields CASSFVGITDTQYF.

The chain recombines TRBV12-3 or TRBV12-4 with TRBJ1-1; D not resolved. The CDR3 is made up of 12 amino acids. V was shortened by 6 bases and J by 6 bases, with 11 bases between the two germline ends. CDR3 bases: TGTGCCAGCAGCGACGCCCAGTCTGAAGCTTTCTTT. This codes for CASSDAQSEAFF.

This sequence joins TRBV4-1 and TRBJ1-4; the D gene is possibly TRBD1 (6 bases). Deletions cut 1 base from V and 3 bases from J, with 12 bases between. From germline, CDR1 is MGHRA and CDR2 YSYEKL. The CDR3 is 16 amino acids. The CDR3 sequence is CASSQGLRGSNEKLFF. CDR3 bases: TGCGCCAGCAGCCAAGGTCTGAGGGGGTCTAATGAAAAACTGTTTTTT.

CDR3 in amino acids: CAWSWAGAGVTDTQYF. DNA for the CDR3: TGTGCCTGGAGTTGGGCAGGGGCTGGGGTTACAGATACGCAGTATTTT. J is TRBJ2-3 and V is TRBV30; the D gene is possibly TRBD1 (6 bases). V lost 2 bases and J lost 3, with 18 bases in between. The CDR3 consists of 16 residues. Germline CDR1 is GTSNPN and CDR2 is SVGIG (reference sequence).

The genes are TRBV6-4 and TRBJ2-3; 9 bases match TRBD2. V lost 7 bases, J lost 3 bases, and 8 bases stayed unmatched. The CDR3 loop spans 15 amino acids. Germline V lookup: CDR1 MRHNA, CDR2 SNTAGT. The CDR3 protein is CASTPSGGNTDTQYF. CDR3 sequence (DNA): TGTGCCAGCACTCCGAGCGGGGGGAATACAGATACGCAGTATTTT.

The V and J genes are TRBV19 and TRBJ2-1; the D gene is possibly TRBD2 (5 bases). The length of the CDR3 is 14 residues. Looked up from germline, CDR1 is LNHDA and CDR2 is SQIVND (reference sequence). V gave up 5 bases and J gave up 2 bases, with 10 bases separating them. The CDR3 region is CASSWENAYNEQFF. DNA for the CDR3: TGTGCCAGTAGTTGGGAGAACGCCTACAATGAGCAGTTCTTC.

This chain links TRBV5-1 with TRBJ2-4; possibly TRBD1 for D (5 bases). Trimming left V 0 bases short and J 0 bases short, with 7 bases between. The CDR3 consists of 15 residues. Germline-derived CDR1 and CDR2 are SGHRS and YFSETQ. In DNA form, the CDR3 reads TGCGCCAGCAGCTTGGGACAGCTAGCCAAAAACATTCAGTACTTC. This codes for CASSLGQLAKNIQYF.

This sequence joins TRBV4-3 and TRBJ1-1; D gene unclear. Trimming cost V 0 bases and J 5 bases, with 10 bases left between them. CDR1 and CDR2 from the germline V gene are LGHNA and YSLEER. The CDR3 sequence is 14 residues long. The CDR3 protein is CASSQDFTDTEAFF. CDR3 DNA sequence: TGCGCCAGCAGCCAAGATTTTACAGATACTGAAGCTTTCTTT.

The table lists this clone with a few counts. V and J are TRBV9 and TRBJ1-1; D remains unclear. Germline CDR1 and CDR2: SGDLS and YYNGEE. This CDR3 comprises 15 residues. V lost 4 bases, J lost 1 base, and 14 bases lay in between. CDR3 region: CASSPSFRANTEAFF. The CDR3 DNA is TGTGCCAGCAGCCCGTCCTTCCGGGCGAACACTGAAGCTTTCTTT.